This TCR beta chain is from a study of early T cells in non-severe SARS-CoV-2 infection. Study in general: Chains stayed unpaired after sequencing of bulk RNA from unsorted whole blood.

Germline values: CDR1 KGHSH, CDR2 LQKENI. CDR3 size: 12 residues. V shed 4 bases and J shed 3 bases, with 3 bases lying between them. Individually, cDNA molecules had unique molecular identifiers attached to them. TCRdb redid the calling of the 5' RACE reads with MiXCR, one entry per CDR3 protein. This table holds about 48,000 distinct CDR3 sequences, less than 15% found once. Specimen: whole blood. This receptor was identified in an adult who was a healthcare worker with PCR-confirmed SARS-CoV-2 infection or an uninfected control (not recorded which). The rearrangement links TRBV18 to TRBJ2-2, with D uncertain. This CDR3 is CASSQYTGELFF. The CDR3 DNA sequence: TGTGCCAGCTCACAGTACACCGGGGAGCTGTTTTTT.